This TCR beta chain was observed in a study of T cell responses to AZD1222 COVID-19 vaccine. General observations from the study: Sampled repertoires all dated from after the peak T cell response. Vaccine-associated CD4 TCRs ranged over spike, dominating at 160-218 and 743-854. Among AZD1222 vaccinees, only 5 to 7 were seropositive at baseline. Targets within unmutated variant regions were reportedly found for nearly half of spike-specific TCRs.

TCRdb's copy holds only in-frame clones and misses some; the assay was immunoSEQ multiplex PCR. In the table there are 200,000 to 250,000 clones, roughly 91% of which are singletons. The V end lost 0 bases, the J end lost 4 bases, and 15 bases lay between the germline ends. This CDR3 comprises 16 residues. Germline V gene sequence: CDR1 LGHNA, CDR2 YSLEER. On this clone: Its antigen remains unidentified.

The genes are TRBV4-3 and TRBJ1-2; possible D gene TRBD1, 5 bases. The clonotype comes from an adult in good health. The sample here was peripheral blood, taken on day 0 of MenACWY control vaccination. CDR3 region: CASSQDILTALYGYTF. DNA for the CDR3: TGCGCCAGCAGCCAAGACATTTTGACAGCGCTCTATGGCTACACCTTC.